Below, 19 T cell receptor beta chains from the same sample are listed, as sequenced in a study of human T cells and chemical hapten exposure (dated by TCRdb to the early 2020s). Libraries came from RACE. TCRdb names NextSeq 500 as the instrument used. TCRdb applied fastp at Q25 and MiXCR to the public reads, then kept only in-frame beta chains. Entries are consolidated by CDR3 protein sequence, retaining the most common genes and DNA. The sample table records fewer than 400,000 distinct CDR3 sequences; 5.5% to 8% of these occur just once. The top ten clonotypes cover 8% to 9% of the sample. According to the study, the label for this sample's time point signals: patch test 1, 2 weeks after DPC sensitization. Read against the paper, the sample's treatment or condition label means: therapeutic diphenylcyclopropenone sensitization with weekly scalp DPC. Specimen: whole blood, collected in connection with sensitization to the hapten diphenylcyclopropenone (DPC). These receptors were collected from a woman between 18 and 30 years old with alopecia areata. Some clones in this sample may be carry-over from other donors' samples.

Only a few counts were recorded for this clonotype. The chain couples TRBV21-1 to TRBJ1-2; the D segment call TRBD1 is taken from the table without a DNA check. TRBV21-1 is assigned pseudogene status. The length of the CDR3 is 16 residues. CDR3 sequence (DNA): TGTGCCAGCAGCTCCCAGGACAGGGGGCTGTACTATGGCTACACCTTC. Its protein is CASSSQDRGLYYGYTF.

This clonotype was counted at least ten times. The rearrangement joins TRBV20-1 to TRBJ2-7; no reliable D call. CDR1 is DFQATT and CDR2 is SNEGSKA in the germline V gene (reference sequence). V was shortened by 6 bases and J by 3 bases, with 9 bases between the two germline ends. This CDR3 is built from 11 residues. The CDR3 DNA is TGCAGTGCCATCCCTAGCTACGAGCAGTACTTC. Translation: CSAIPSYEQYF.

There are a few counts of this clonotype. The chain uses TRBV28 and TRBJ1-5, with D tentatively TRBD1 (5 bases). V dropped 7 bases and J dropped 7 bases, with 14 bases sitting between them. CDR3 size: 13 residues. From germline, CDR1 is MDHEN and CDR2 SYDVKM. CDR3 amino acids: CASITPGRQPQHF. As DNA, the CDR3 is TGTGCCAGCATTACCCCAGGGAGGCAGCCCCAGCATTTT.

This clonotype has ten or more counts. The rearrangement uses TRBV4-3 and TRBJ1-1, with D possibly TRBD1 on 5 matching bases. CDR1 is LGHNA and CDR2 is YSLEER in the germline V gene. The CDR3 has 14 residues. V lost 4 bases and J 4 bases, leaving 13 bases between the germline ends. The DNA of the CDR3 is TGCGCCAGCAGCCGGGAGTGGGGGAGCACTGAAGCTTTCTTT. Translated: CASSREWGSTEAFF.

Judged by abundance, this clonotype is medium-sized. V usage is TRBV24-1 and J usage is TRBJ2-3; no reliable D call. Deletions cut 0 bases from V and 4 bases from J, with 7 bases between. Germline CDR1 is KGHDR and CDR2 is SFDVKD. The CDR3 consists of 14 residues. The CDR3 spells CATSDLQVSDTQYF. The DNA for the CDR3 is TGTGCCACCAGTGATTTGCAAGTGTCAGATACGCAGTATTTT.

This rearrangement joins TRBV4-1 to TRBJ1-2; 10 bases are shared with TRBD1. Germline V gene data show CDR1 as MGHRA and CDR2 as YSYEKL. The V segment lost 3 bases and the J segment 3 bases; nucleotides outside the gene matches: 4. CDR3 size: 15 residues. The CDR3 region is CASSHRTGGDYGYTF. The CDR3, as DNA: TGCGCCAGCAGCCACCGGACAGGGGGAGACTATGGCTACACCTTC.

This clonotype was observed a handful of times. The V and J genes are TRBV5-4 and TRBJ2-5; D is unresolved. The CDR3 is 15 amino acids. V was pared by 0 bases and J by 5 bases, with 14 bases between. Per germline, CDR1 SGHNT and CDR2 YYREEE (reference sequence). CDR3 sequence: CASSLAGLAVETQYF. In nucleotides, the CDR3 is TGTGCCAGCAGCTTGGCCGGGTTAGCAGTGGAGACCCAGTACTTC.

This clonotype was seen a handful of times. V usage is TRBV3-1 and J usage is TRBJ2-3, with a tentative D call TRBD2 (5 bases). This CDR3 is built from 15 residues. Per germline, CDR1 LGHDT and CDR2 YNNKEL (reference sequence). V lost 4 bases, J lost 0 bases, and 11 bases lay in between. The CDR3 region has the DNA TGTGCCAGCAGCCCCTTGCGGGTAAGCACAGATACGCAGTATTTT. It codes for CASSPLRVSTDTQYF.

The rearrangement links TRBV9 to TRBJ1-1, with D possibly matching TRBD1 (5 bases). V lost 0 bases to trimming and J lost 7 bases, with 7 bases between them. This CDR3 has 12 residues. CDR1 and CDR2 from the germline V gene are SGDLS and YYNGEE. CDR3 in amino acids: CASSVAGGEAFF. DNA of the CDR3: TGTGCCAGCAGCGTAGCCGGGGGTGAAGCTTTCTTT.

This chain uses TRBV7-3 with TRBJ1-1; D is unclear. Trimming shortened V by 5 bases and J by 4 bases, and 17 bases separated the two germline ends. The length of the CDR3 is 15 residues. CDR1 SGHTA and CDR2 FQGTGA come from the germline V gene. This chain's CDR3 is CASSPVRGSLTEAFF. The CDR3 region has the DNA TGTGCCAGCAGCCCGGTTCGAGGTTCCCTCACTGAAGCTTTCTTT. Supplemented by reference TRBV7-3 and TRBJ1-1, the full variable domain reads GAGVSQTPSNKVTEKGKYVELRCDPISGHTALYWYRQSLGQGPEFLIYFQGTGAADDSGLPNDRFFAVRPEGSVSTLKIQRTERGDSAVYLCASSPVRGSLTEAFFGQGTRLTVV.

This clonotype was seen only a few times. The CDR3 nucleotides read TGTGCCAGCAGTTTAGGCGACCTGAACACTGAAGCTTTCTTT. This sequence encodes CASSLGDLNTEAFF. The chain combines TRBV12-3 or TRBV12-4 with TRBJ1-1, with unresolved D. Trimming shortened V by 1 base and J by 0 bases, and 6 bases separated the two germline ends. The CDR3 contains 14 residues.

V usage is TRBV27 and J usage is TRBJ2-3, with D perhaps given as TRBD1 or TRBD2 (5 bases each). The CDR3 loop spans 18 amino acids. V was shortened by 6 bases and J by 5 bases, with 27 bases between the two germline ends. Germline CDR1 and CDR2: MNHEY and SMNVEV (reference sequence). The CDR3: CASSRPPRGGRSGDTQYF. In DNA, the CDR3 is TGTGCCAGCAGCCGCCCACCGAGGGGCGGACGTTCTGGAGATACGCAGTATTTT.

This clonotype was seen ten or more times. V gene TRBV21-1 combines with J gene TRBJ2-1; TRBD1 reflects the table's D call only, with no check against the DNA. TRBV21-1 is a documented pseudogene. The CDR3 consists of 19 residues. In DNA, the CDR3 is TGTGCCAGCAGCAAAGACACAAATAGGACACGAGAGTTGTACAATGAGCAGTTCTTC. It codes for CASSKDTNRTRELYNEQFF.

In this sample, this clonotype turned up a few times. The CDR3 nucleotides are TGTGCCAGCAGCACCCCCCCGGTGGCCAGGGGGTACTATGGCTACACCTTC. Its protein is CASSTPPVARGYYGYTF. The chain is built from TRBV21-1 and TRBJ1-2; no DNA check was done on the table's D call, TRBD1. TRBV21-1 is an annotated pseudogene. The CDR3 runs 17 residues.

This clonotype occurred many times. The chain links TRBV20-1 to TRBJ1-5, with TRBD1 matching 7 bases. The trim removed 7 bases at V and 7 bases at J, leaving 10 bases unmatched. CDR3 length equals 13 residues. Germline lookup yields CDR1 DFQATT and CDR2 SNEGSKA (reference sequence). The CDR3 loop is CSGATGAGQPQHF. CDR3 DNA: TGCAGTGGGGCCACAGGGGCGGGACAGCCCCAGCATTTT.

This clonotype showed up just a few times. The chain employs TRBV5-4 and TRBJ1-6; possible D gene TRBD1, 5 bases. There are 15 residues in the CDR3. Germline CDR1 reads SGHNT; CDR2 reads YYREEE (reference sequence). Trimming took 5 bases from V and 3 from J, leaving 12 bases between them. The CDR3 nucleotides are TGTGCCAGCAGTGACGGGGGGGGCTATAATTCACCCCTCCACTTT. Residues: CASSDGGGYNSPLHF.

The chain's CDR3 is CSVEGLPRSGGIQETQYF. In DNA form, the CDR3 reads TGCAGCGTTGAGGGACTTCCTCGTAGCGGGGGGATACAAGAGACCCAGTACTTC. The chain links TRBV29-1 to TRBJ2-5; 10 positions agree with TRBD2. Germline lookup yields CDR1 SQVTM and CDR2 ANQGSEA. V shed 3 bases, J shed 2 bases, and the junction held 15 bases outside the gene matches. The CDR3 consists of 18 residues.

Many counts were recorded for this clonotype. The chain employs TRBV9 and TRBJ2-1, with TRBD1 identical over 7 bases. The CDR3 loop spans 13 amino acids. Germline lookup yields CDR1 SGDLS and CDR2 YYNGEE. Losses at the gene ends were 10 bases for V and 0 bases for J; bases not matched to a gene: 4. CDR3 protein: CAGGQSSYNEQFF. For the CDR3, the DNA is TGTGCCGGGGGACAGAGCTCCTACAATGAGCAGTTCTTC.

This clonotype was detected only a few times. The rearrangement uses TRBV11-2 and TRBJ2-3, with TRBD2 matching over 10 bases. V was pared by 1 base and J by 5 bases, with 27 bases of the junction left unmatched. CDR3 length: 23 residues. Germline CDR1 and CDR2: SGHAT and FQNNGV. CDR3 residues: CASSLVASLGLAELKGMKDTQYF. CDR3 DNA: TGTGCCAGCAGCTTAGTCGCATCCCTAGGACTAGCGGAACTAAAGGGGATGAAAGATACGCAGTATTTT.